This record covers a single TCR beta chain. Its antigen is undetermined. V lost 0 bases and J lost 5, with 7 bases in between. CDR1 SGHAT and CDR2 FQNNGV come from the germline V gene. The CDR3 totals 13 residues. This sample was taken from a study of OX40 agonist ivuxolimab in advanced cancers. Study summary: It was permissible to have had prior anti-PD-1, anti-PD-L1 or anti-CTLA-4 therapy, and around 40% had some. Study-level findings and limits: Part of the nonresponder group also had normalized T-cell clonal expansion that was low.

TCRdb keeps only in-frame clones here, not all; method: immunoSEQ multiplex PCR. The sample shows 60,000 to 90,000 clones, 90% of them seen only once. The rearrangement uses TRBV11-2 and TRBJ1-1; unclear D gene. The receptor was derived from an adult with an advanced solid tumor such as melanoma, head and neck, liver or kidney cancer. The sequences come from CD4+ or CD8+ T cells sorted from blood, collected in a trial of the OX40 agonist ivuxolimab. CDR3 sequence reads: CASSLDSITEAFF. As DNA, the CDR3 is TGTGCCAGCAGCTTAGATAGCATTACTGAAGCTTTCTTT.